These 20 T cell receptor beta chains were all obtained from the same sample, sequenced in a study of T cells in Graves' hyperthyroidism and ophthalmopathy. RNA transcripts gave rise to amplified TCR beta CDR3 regions. Researchers ran a first-round RT-PCR on the TCR CDR3 using the HTBI primer set. In TCRdb, the multiplex PCR reads were re-called with MiXCR into one record per CDR3 protein. The table lists 150,000 to 200,000 distinct CDR3 sequences, about 17% of them singletons, with around 27% in the top ten. Material for sequencing was blood. These receptor sequences come from a woman in her 50s with Graves' hyperthyroidism.

The V and J genes are TRBV14 and TRBJ2-3; 9 nucleotides line up with TRBD2. The germline V gene encodes CDR1 SGHDN and CDR2 FVKESK. CDR3 length equals 16 residues. The trim removed 4 bases at V and 0 bases at J, leaving 5 bases unmatched. The CDR3 here is CASSLIAGASTDTQYF. The CDR3 DNA follows: TGTGCCAGCAGCCTTATAGCGGGGGCGAGCACAGATACGCAGTATTTT.

The chain has TRBV7-2 and TRBJ2-7; TRBD1 might be the D (5 bases). The CDR3 sequence is 14 residues long. V gave up 5 bases and J gave up 2 bases, with 13 bases separating them. Per the germline V gene, CDR1 is SGHTA and CDR2 is FQGNSA. The DNA of the CDR3 is TGTGCCAGCAGCCGTTTGGGGCCGACCTACGAGCAGTACTTC. Protein: CASSRLGPTYEQYF.

This clonotype has ten or more counts. This chain connects TRBV5-1 to TRBJ2-1; D remains unclear. The CDR3 covers 13 residues. V dropped 4 bases and J dropped 6 bases, with 11 bases sitting between them. Looked up from germline, CDR1 is SGHRS and CDR2 is YFSETQ. The CDR3, as DNA: TGCGCCAGCAGCCGAACCACCCCCAATGAGCAGTTCTTC. Translation gives CASSRTTPNEQFF.

The chain links TRBV11-2 to TRBJ2-1; D is possibly TRBD1 (7 bases). V lost 5 bases and J lost 8, with 19 bases in between. The V gene's germline CDR1 is SGHAT and CDR2 FQNNGV. The CDR3 contains 15 residues. CDR3 amino acids: CASSHQGGARDEQFF. The CDR3 DNA reads TGTGCCAGCAGCCATCAGGGGGGCGCGAGAGATGAGCAGTTCTTC.

This clonotype was recorded at least ten times. The chain joins TRBV12-3 or TRBV12-4 to TRBJ2-7; no clear D gene. Between the trimmed V and J ends, which lost 6 bases and 5 bases, there was a span of 14 bases. The CDR3 is 13 residues long. The DNA of the CDR3 is TGTGCCAGCAGCCCCATACGAGAGAACGAGCAGTACTTC. Its translation: CASSPIRENEQYF.

The CDR3 here is CASNWGLAQETQYF. For the CDR3, the DNA is TGTGCCAGCAATTGGGGACTAGCCCAAGAGACCCAGTACTTC. The V call is TRBV2, the J call TRBJ2-5; 9 bases map to TRBD2. The CDR3 extends over 14 amino acids. Per the germline V gene, CDR1 is SNHLY and CDR2 is FYNNEI. With 7 bases clipped from V and 1 base from J, the junction kept 4 bases outside the gene matches.

This clonotype has a count of ten or more. V is TRBV20-1 and J is TRBJ2-1; TRBD2 might be the D (6 bases). The CDR3 covers 14 residues. V shed 1 base and J shed 4 bases, with 11 bases lying between them. The germline V gene has CDR1 DFQATT and CDR2 SNEGSKA (reference sequence). The CDR3 DNA reads TGCAGTGCTAGAGTACACGGGGGTTACAATGAGCAGTTCTTC. Amino acids: CSARVHGGYNEQFF.

This clonotype was counted ten times or more. The chain combines TRBV5-1 with TRBJ1-1, with 9 bases lining up with TRBD1. V lost 3 bases to trimming and J lost 1 base; unmatched junction nucleotides: 7. Germline V gene sequence: CDR1 SGHRS, CDR2 YFSETQ. The CDR3 totals 16 residues. This chain's CDR3 is CASSWKTGGSNTEAFF. The CDR3, as DNA: TGCGCCAGCAGCTGGAAGACAGGGGGGTCGAACACTGAAGCTTTCTTT.

The CDR3 region has the DNA TGTGCCATCAGTGATATGGAAAACATTCAGTACTTC. Its translation is CAISDMENIQYF. This chain joins TRBV10-3 and TRBJ2-4, with D unclear. The germline CDR1 and CDR2 sequences are ENHRY and SYGVKD. Trimming removed 3 bases from V and 5 bases from J, with 5 bases in between. This CDR3 is 12 amino acids long.

Many counts were recorded for this clonotype. The rearrangement joins TRBV5-1 to TRBJ2-5; tentative D call: TRBD1 (6 bases). Germline V lookup: CDR1 SGHRS, CDR2 YFSETQ. The V gene lost 4 bases and the J gene lost 5 bases, with 15 bases spanning the gap. The CDR3 extends over 14 amino acids. The chain's CDR3 is CASSPGERRETQYF. The CDR3 DNA follows: TGCGCCAGCAGCCCAGGGGAGCGGAGGGAGACCCAGTACTTC.

This clonotype appeared many times. This chain connects TRBV7-2 to TRBJ2-2; 8 bases align to TRBD1. Germline V CDR1 and CDR2: SGHTA, FQGNSA. Trimming took 1 base from V and 6 from J; bases not matched to a gene: 1. The CDR3 spans 14 residues. The CDR3, as DNA: TGTGCCAGCAGCTTAGTGACAGGGGCCGGGGAGCTGTTTTTT. It encodes CASSLVTGAGELFF.

This chain links TRBV9 with TRBJ1-1; 7 nucleotides align to TRBD1. CDR3 size: 13 residues. Trimming at V came to 3 bases and at J to 4 bases, leaving 3 bases not matched to a gene. Germline V gene data show CDR1 as SGDLS and CDR2 as YYNGEE. This CDR3 is CASSAGGSTEAFF. The CDR3 DNA reads as TGTGCCAGCAGCGCAGGGGGTAGCACTGAAGCTTTCTTT.

This clonotype was detected many times. V usage is TRBV20-1 and J usage is TRBJ2-5, with 7 nucleotides matching TRBD1. The CDR3 loop spans 14 amino acids. In germline, CDR1 is DFQATT, CDR2 SNEGSKA (reference sequence). The CDR3 sequence is CSQQDRVKRETQYF. The DNA for the CDR3 is TGCAGCCAACAAGACAGGGTGAAACGAGAGACCCAGTACTTC.

This clonotype was observed a handful of times. A much larger clone sits a single nucleotide away, making a read error possible. The chain recombines TRBV20-1 with TRBJ1-5; 9 bases map to TRBD1. The germline gives CDR1 DFQATT, CDR2 SNEGSKA (reference sequence). The CDR3 runs to 15 residues. The CDR3 DNA is TGCAGTGCTAGAGCTAGGGGGACAGGGAATCAGTCCCAGCATTTT. Protein product: CSARARGTGNQSQHF.

This clonotype was seen many times. The chain links TRBV27 to TRBJ2-5, with 11 bases fitting TRBD2. The CDR3 is made up of 17 amino acids. Trimming cost V 0 bases and J 6 bases; bases outside gene matches: 9. Germline CDR1 and CDR2: MNHEY and SMNVEV (reference sequence). The CDR3 nucleotides are TGTGCCAGCAGTTTATCGGCCCTAGCGGGGGGACTCAAGACCCAGTACTTC. Amino acid sequence: CASSLSALAGGLKTQYF.

This clonotype was detected ten times or more. The chain carries TRBV18 and TRBJ1-2; no clear D. V was trimmed by 3 bases and J by 5 bases, leaving 7 bases between them. The CDR3 sequence is 12 residues long. The germline V gene has CDR1 KGHSH and CDR2 LQKENI. The CDR3 loop is CASSPTDYGYTF. The CDR3 coding sequence is TGTGCCAGCTCACCCACGGATTATGGCTACACCTTC.

In its sample, this clonotype was seen many times. The chain is built from TRBV6-5 and TRBJ2-7; D is perhaps TRBD2 (5 bases). The V gene lost 2 bases and the J gene lost 7 bases, with 15 bases spanning the gap. The germline CDR1 and CDR2 sequences are MNHEY and SVGAGI. CDR3 length: 14 residues. The CDR3 reads CASSYGGRTGEQYF. Written as DNA, the CDR3 is TGTGCCAGCAGTTACGGCGGACGGACGGGGGAGCAGTACTTC.

In this sample, this clonotype turned up many times. CDR3 DNA sequence: TGTGCCAGCAGAAGGACATCTCTTGCCTATGGCTACACCTTC. Translated: CASRRTSLAYGYTF. The genes are TRBV6-2 or TRBV6-3 and TRBJ1-2; possibly TRBD1 for D (5 bases). V lost 6 bases, J lost 4 bases, and 15 bases lay in between. This CDR3 is built from 14 residues. The germline V gene encodes CDR1 MNHEY and CDR2 SVGEGT.

The rearrangement joins TRBV5-1 to TRBJ1-1; TRBD1 matches 7 bases. The ends lost 5 bases at V and 7 bases at J; junction bases unmatched: 8. The CDR3 sequence is 13 residues long. Germline values: CDR1 SGHRS, CDR2 YFSETQ. In DNA, the CDR3 is TGCGCCAGCAGTTATTACCGGGACAGTGAAGCTTTCTTT. It encodes CASSYYRDSEAFF.

This clonotype was counted ten times or more. The rearrangement joins TRBV11-1 to TRBJ1-1; tentative D call: TRBD1 (5 bases). Trimming pared 6 bases from V and 0 bases from J, leaving 14 bases between. Per germline, CDR1 SGHAT and CDR2 FQDESV (reference sequence). The CDR3 length is 15 residues. CDR3 DNA sequence: TGTGCCAGCAGATGGGGGGAACGGGTGAACACTGAAGCTTTCTTT. Translation: CASRWGERVNTEAFF. The whole variable domain, filled in from reference TRBV11-1 and TRBJ1-1, reads EAEVAQSPRYKITEKSQAVAFWCDPISGHATLYWYRQILGQGPELLVQFQDESVVDDSQLPKDRFSAERLKGVDSTLKIQPAELGDSAMYLCASRWGERVNTEAFFGQGTRLTVV.